One sample yielded the 30 T cell receptor delta chains listed below, sequenced in a study of γδ T cells in repeated Plasmodium falciparum infection (dated by TCRdb to the early 2020s). Library construction relied on multiplex PCR. The instrument was an Illumina MiSeq. After TCRdb called clones again from the public reads with CATT, rows with identical DNA were merged. In this sample the table shows tens of thousands of delta-chain clones, around 1.7% of which occur a single time. The ten top clones hold about 15% of the sample. For bulk TCR repertoire analysis, Vgamma9/Vdelta2+ and Vdelta2-negative gammadelta T cell populations were flow-sorted out of peripheral blood mononuclear cells. The sequenced sample was gamma-delta T cells from blood. Every receptor here comes from a pool of human donors (malaria-infected and uninfected, not separated).

Of note for this clone: TCRdb assigns this DNA the protein of a much larger clone, which departs from its translation at residue 16; this likely reflects a read error, and the protein shown comes from translating the DNA. The chain links TRDV1 to TRDJ1; 13 positions match TRDD3. Germline CDR1 reads TSWWSYY; CDR2 reads QGS. Trimming took 0 bases from V and 1 from J; bases not matched to a gene: 17. The CDR3 totals 22 residues. CDR3 sequence: CALGELRRYWGIRYPSTDKLIF. The DNA for the CDR3 is TGTGCTCTTGGGGAACTACGGCGATACTGGGGGATACGCTATCCTAGCACCGATAAACTCATCTTT.

This clone came up a few times. TCRdb's listed protein matches a much larger clone and diverges from this DNA's translation at residue 11, likely through a read error; the protein shown comes from the DNA. The chain uses TRDV1 and TRDJ1; 10 bases match TRDD3. J gave up 4 bases and V 3 bases, and 20 bases lay outside the gene matches. CDR1 and CDR2 from the germline V gene are TSWWSYY and QGS. The CDR3 is 20 amino acids. The CDR3 sequence is CALGDPYAYVSWGIDDKLIF. The DNA for the CDR3 is TGTGCTCTTGGGGACCCGTATGCCTACGTGAGCTGGGGGATAGACGATAAACTCATCTTT.

This clone was detected a few times. The TCRdb protein, from a much larger clone, departs from this DNA's translation at residue 7, likely by read error; the protein shown derives from the DNA. The chain uses TRDV2 and TRDJ1; weak D call: TRDD3 (5 bases). TCRdb does not report a J gene; here it was assigned by matching the DNA to germline references. V dropped 0 bases and J dropped 4 bases, with 5 bases sitting between them. The CDR3 is made up of 12 amino acids. Germline values: CDR1 GEAIGNYY, CDR2 EKD. As DNA, the CDR3 is TGTGCCTGTGACACCGGGGACGATAAACTCATCTTT. Its translation is CACDTGDDKLIF.

Comments on this clone: This DNA's translation differs at residue 9 from TCRdb's protein, which comes from a much larger clone; a read error is likely, and the protein shown is translated from the DNA. The chain carries TRDV1 and TRDJ1; unclear D gene. The CDR3 has 19 residues. Trimming pared 3 bases from V and 1 base from J, leaving 24 bases between. Germline CDR1 is TSWWSYY and CDR2 is QGS. The CDR3 loop reads CALGDPGPSHPLCTDKLIF. The CDR3 DNA is TGTGCTCTTGGGGATCCGGGACCCTCACACCCCCTTTGCACCGATAAACTCATCTTT.

As regards this clone: This likely traces to a read error, being one base from a far larger clone. Distinct nucleotide sequences in the sample also encode this CDR3. This CDR3 reads CALGVLTTYRAWRIDGITSWDTRQMFF. The CDR3 DNA sequence: TGTGCTCTTGGGGTCCTCACTACCTACCGTGCGTGGCGGATAGACGGAATAACCTCCTGGGACACTCGACAGATGTTTTTC. This chain uses TRDV1 with TRDJ3; the D gene could be TRDD2 or TRDD3 (5 bases each). Matching the DNA to germline supplied the J gene, which TCRdb does not give. Germline values: CDR1 TSWWSYY, CDR2 QGS. The CDR3 is 27 amino acids.

As for this clone: The protein TCRdb lists belongs to a much larger clone and differs from this DNA's translation at residue 15, which points to a read error; the protein shown is made from the DNA. This chain joins TRDV3 and TRDJ2; a weak D match, TRDD3 (7 bases). Germline lookup yields CDR1 TVYSNPD and CDR2 GDNSRS (reference sequence). V was shortened by 3 bases and J by 6 bases, with 44 bases between the two germline ends. The CDR3 has 23 residues. The DNA of the CDR3 is TGTGCCTTCCGACTAATCAATTTGAGGGGGATTGGCCACTCCTACCTCCTGGCAGCACAACTCTTCTTT. Translated, it gives CAFRLINLRGIGHSYLLAAQLFF.

For this clone: TCRdb's protein for this DNA is that of a much larger clone and differs from the translation at residue 22, likely a read error; the protein shown is the DNA translation. The J gene was not called, though the V gene is TRDV1; the tabulated D call, TRDD3, remains unverified against the DNA. This CDR3 region has 23 residues. Per the germline V gene, CDR1 is TSWWSYY and CDR2 is QGS. The CDR3 nucleotides read TGTGCTCTTGGGGACCCTCACCCCTTCCGCCAACTGGGGGATAGGGAGAAAACCGATAAACTCACCTTT. Translating gives CALGDPHPFRQLGDREKTDKLTF.

This clone came up a few times. Translating this DNA gives a protein that differs at residue 15 from the TCRdb one, which belongs to a much larger clone; a read error is likely, and the protein shown is this translation. The chain links TRDV1 to TRDJ1; 9 nucleotides align to TRDD3. The germline CDR1 and CDR2 sequences are TSWWSYY and QGS. J lost 2 bases, V lost 0 bases, and 22 bases had no gene match. This CDR3 has 22 amino acids. The CDR3 sequence is CALGELQILWRTGGHLTDKLIF. The CDR3 bases are TGTGCTCTTGGGGAACTTCAGATCCTATGGAGAACTGGGGGACACCTTACCGATAAACTCATCTTT.

This clone was observed a few times. The protein TCRdb gives is from a much larger clone and does not agree with this DNA's translation at residue 18, likely a read error; the protein shown here comes from the DNA. The chain is built from TRDV1 and TRDJ1, with 9 bases aligning to TRDD3. TCRdb leaves out the J gene; it was filled in here by matching the DNA to germline. The germline CDR1 and CDR2 sequences are TSWWSYY and QGS. CDR3 length equals 22 residues. In DNA form, the CDR3 reads TGTGCTCTTGGGGAACTAAAGGCCTCCTTGGCTGGGGGATTCACCTGCACCGGTAAACTCATCTTT. Translated: CALGELKASLAGGFTCTGKLIF.

As concerns this clone: TCRdb assigns this DNA the protein of a much larger clone, which departs from its translation at residue 13; this likely reflects a read error, and the protein shown comes from translating the DNA. The rearrangement uses TRDV1 and TRDJ1, with TRDD3 identical over 7 bases. Germline V gene sequence: CDR1 TSWWSYY, CDR2 QGS. V was clipped by 3 bases and J by 2 bases; unmatched bases: 24. The CDR3 loop spans 21 amino acids. The CDR3 coding sequence is TGTGCTCTTGGGGAGCTAGTATACGCCTCCTGGGGGGTAAAGTGGACCGATAAACTCATCTTT. It translates to CALGELVYASWGVKWTDKLIF.

This clone showed up just a few times. The amino acid sequence in TCRdb belongs to a much larger clone and departs from this DNA's translation at residue 16, likely a sequencing read error; the sequence shown is translated from the DNA. DNA for the CDR3: TGTGCTCTTGGGGAAGTACCCGTACTGGGGGATACGCCCGATAAATTCATCTTT. It specifies CALGEVPVLGDTPDKFIF. V gene TRDV1 was called; the J gene was not; TRDD3, the D gene given by the table, was not confirmed from the DNA. From germline, CDR1 is TSWWSYY and CDR2 QGS. CDR3 size: 18 residues.

This clone was detected ten times or more. The likely explanation is a read error, given a far larger clone one base away. Other DNA sequences in this sample translate to the same CDR3. TRDV1 is the V gene, and the J gene was not called; the table's D call of TRDD3 was not tested on the DNA. This CDR3 contains 20 residues. CDR1 and CDR2 (germline): TSWWSYY, QGS. CDR3 residues: CALGELPFPLFHKYTDKLIF. The CDR3 DNA follows: TGTGCTCTTGGGGAACTACCCTTTCCTTTATTTCATAAATACACCGATAAGCTCATCTTT.

As for this clone: The protein in TCRdb stems from a much larger clone and differs at residue 11 from this DNA's translation, likely a read error; here the protein is translated from the DNA. The chain carries TRDV1 and TRDJ1; 11 bases map to TRDD3. TCRdb offers no J gene call, so here the DNA was matched to germline to obtain one. CDR3 length: 23 amino acids. Trimming cost V 5 bases and J 7 bases; bases outside gene matches: 33. CDR1 and CDR2 from the germline V gene are TSWWSYY and QGS. Here the CDR3 reads CALGRPTTYSGIWGIHQEGKLIF. CDR3 DNA: TGTGCTCTTGGGAGACCGACTACCTACTCAGGGATCTGGGGGATACACCAAGAGGGTAAACTCATCTTT.

Remarks on this clone: This likely came from a read error, as a far larger clone is one base away. The sample has other DNA sequences that encode this CDR3 too. The J gene is uncalled and the V gene is TRDV1; the table assigns TRDD3, which was not confirmed against the DNA. Germline V lookup: CDR1 TSWWSYY, CDR2 QGS. The CDR3 is made up of 27 amino acids. The CDR3 loop is CALGENDSYPFWGIPHALVPDTDKLIF. The DNA of the CDR3 is TGTGCTCTTGGGGAAAACGATTCCTACCCGTTCTGGGGGATACCTCATGCCCTAGTCCCCGACACCGATAAACTTATCTTT.

This clone occurred a few times. Only one base separates this from a far larger clonotype, so it likely reflects a read error. Distinct nucleotide sequences in the sample also encode this CDR3. V and J are TRDV1 and TRDJ1; D possibly corresponds to TRDD3 (6 bases). The V end lost 3 bases, the J end lost 1 base, and 15 bases lay between the germline ends. CDR3 length: 16 residues. Germline loops: CDR1 TSWWSYY, CDR2 QGS. DNA of the CDR3: TGTGCTCTTGGGGACCTACGGGGGGAAGTCACCGATAAACTCATCTTT. Amino acid sequence: CALGDLRGEVTDKLIF.

Concerning this clone itself: A read error is likely here: a far larger clone is one base away. This CDR3 is also generated by other DNA sequences in the sample. CDR3 protein: CALRELRPGGGHFKLIF. CDR3 bases: TGTGCTCTTAGGGAACTCAGGCCCGGTGGGGGCCACTTTAAACTCATCTTT. V usage is TRDV1 and J usage is TRDJ1; D is possibly TRDD3 (6 bases). This CDR3 comprises 17 residues. In germline, CDR1 is TSWWSYY, CDR2 QGS.

This clone occurred many times. V is TRDV1 and J is TRDJ1, with TRDD3 matching over 8 bases. V shed 0 bases and J 0 bases; nucleotides not matched to a gene: 27. This CDR3 has 24 amino acids. Germline lookup yields CDR1 TSWWSYY and CDR2 QGS. In nucleotides, the CDR3 is TGTGCTCTTGGGGAACTGGGGGTTCCATCCCAGTACTGGGGGGCGCCTCCGTACACCGATAAACTCATCTTT. Its protein is CALGELGVPSQYWGAPPYTDKLIF.

This clone appeared a few times. The protein in TCRdb stems from a much larger clone and differs at residue 6 from this DNA's translation, likely a read error; here the protein is translated from the DNA. The chain has TRDV1 and TRDJ1; perhaps TRDD3 as D (6 bases). The J gene, absent from TCRdb, was called here by matching the DNA to germline. The germline V and J ends were trimmed by 0 bases and 3 bases, with 26 bases remaining between them. CDR3 length: 20 amino acids. Germline loops: CDR1 TSWWSYY, CDR2 QGS. CDR3: CALGELANVLHILGPDKLIF. CDR3 in DNA: TGTGCTCTTGGGGAACTAGCTAACGTCCTCCACATACTGGGTCCCGATAAACTCATCTTT.

At least ten counts were recorded for this clone. A single base is all that separates this from a far larger clone, so a read error is likely. Different DNA sequences within this sample yield the same CDR3. The V call is TRDV1, the J call TRDJ1, with D uncertain. The CDR3 is 17 amino acids. Trimming left V 3 bases short and J 3 bases short, with 20 bases between. Germline CDR1 TSWWSYY, CDR2 QGS. The CDR3 DNA is TGTGCTCTTGGGGAGGGAACAAGGAGCCCGTCCTCCGATAAACTCATCTTT. It specifies CALGEGTRSPSSDKLIF.

In its sample, this clone was seen a few times. Translating this DNA gives a protein that differs at residue 13 from the TCRdb one, which belongs to a much larger clone; a read error is likely, and the protein shown is this translation. The rearrangement joins TRDV2 to TRDJ1; TRDD3 matches at 12 bases. CDR3 length: 17 amino acids. Germline CDR1 and CDR2: GEAIGNYY and EKD. The CDR3 is CACDTVPTGGYTGKLIF. The CDR3 DNA reads TGTGCCTGTGACACCGTCCCTACTGGGGGATACACCGGTAAACTCATCTTT.

In the case of this clone: TCRdb records a much larger clone's protein for this DNA, with a difference at residue 4 that likely arises from a read error; the protein given is the translation of the DNA. V gene TRDV1 combines with J gene TRDJ1; weak D call: TRDD3 (5 bases). The CDR3 length is 18 residues. From germline, CDR1 is TSWWSYY and CDR2 QGS. The CDR3 protein is CALREVGGIPSYTDKLIF. The CDR3 DNA reads as TGTGCTCTTAGGGAAGTGGGAGGGATCCCATCCTACACCGATAAACTCATCTTT.

Ten or more counts support this clone. This DNA translates differently at residue 10 from the TCRdb protein, which is that of a much larger clone; a read error is likely, and the protein shown is the DNA's own translation. The chain combines TRDV1 with TRDJ1; the D gene is possibly TRDD2 (8 bases). V dropped 2 bases and J dropped 0 bases, with 25 bases sitting between them. This CDR3 region has 20 residues. Germline-derived CDR1 and CDR2 are TSWWSYY and QGS. The CDR3 DNA sequence: TGTGCTCTTGGGGAAATCCTTCCTAAGCGCTGGGGGCTCTACACCGATAAACTCATCTTT. Amino acids: CALGEILPKRWGLYTDKLIF.

This clone was observed a handful of times. The mismatch at residue 5 between this DNA's translation and the TCRdb protein of a much larger clone likely reflects a read error; the protein shown is translated from the DNA. This rearrangement joins TRDV1 to TRDJ1; the D gene is possibly TRDD3 (5 bases). Germline CDR1 is TSWWSYY and CDR2 is QGS. The CDR3 contains 19 residues. With 4 bases removed from V and 0 bases from J, the gap between germline ends came to 24 bases. The CDR3 DNA is TGTGCTCTTGGGGGACTGGACGGTACGTTAACTGTGTACACCGATAAACTCATCTTT. Translated: CALGGLDGTLTVYTDKLIF.

This clone was recorded a few times. The TCRdb record carries a much larger clone's protein, which differs from this DNA's translation at residue 3; a read error is the likely cause, and the protein listed here is the DNA translation. This chain connects TRDV2 to TRDJ1; D remains unclear. CDR3 length: 21 amino acids. Per germline, CDR1 GEAIGNYY and CDR2 EKD. CDR3 in amino acids: CAYDPITPEGSSPGPLNKLIF. The DNA for the CDR3 is TGTGCCTATGACCCAATAACGCCTGAGGGTTCGAGCCCGGGGCCTCTTAATAAACTCATCTTT.

This clone occurred many times. A far bigger clonotype differs at one base, so this is likely a read error. The same CDR3 arises from other DNA sequences in this sample as well. This chain connects TRDV1 to TRDJ1; perhaps TRDD2 as D (6 bases). The CDR3 totals 13 residues. The V gene's germline CDR1 is TSWWSYY and CDR2 QGS. This chain's CDR3 is CALFLLNTDKLIF. In DNA form, the CDR3 reads TGTGCCCTATTCCTATTGAACACCGATAAACTCATCTTT.

This clone was counted many times. The protein in TCRdb stems from a much larger clone and differs at residue 14 from this DNA's translation, likely a read error; here the protein is translated from the DNA. This chain uses TRDV2 with TRDJ1; 13 bases align to TRDD3. The germline gives CDR1 GEAIGNYY, CDR2 EKD. Unmatched junction bases numbered 15, after V lost 0 bases and J lost 0 bases. This CDR3 has 21 residues. The CDR3: CACDTVTGGYAEREDTDKLIF. The CDR3 DNA is TGTGCCTGTGACACCGTTACTGGGGGATACGCCGAGCGGGAGGACACCGATAAACTCATCTTT.

Ten or more counts support this clone. This is likely an artifact of a read error, given a far larger clone one base away. The sample holds other DNA sequences that translate to the same CDR3. This chain links TRDV1 with TRDJ1; D perhaps matches TRDD3 (6 bases). CDR1 and CDR2 from the germline V gene are TSWWSYY and QGS. This CDR3 contains 17 residues. The CDR3: CALGDLTGGPAPDKLIF. Written as DNA, the CDR3 is TGTGCCCTTGGGGATCTCACAGGGGGCCCTGCACCCGATAAACTCATCTTT.

This clone was seen a few times. TCRdb records a much larger clone's protein for this DNA, with a difference at residue 16 that likely arises from a read error; the protein given is the translation of the DNA. The chain's CDR3 is CALGERGPTHNPVRRGLKYTDKLIF. The CDR3 bases are TGTGCTCTTGGGGAACGGGGTCCTACCCACAACCCTGTCAGGCGGGGTTTGAAGTACACCGATAAACTCATCTTT. The rearrangement links TRDV1 to TRDJ1; D is possibly TRDD2 (6 bases). CDR3 length equals 25 residues. V lost 1 base, J lost 0 bases, and 39 bases lay in between. Germline loops: CDR1 TSWWSYY, CDR2 QGS.

The table lists this clone with many counts. Since a much larger clone is just one base distant, this may be a read error. The sample holds other DNA sequences that translate to the same CDR3. The chain combines TRDV1 with TRDJ2; D is ambiguous. No J gene is reported in TCRdb; it was inferred here by comparing the DNA with germline. Per germline, CDR1 TSWWSYY and CDR2 QGS. Trimming left V 2 bases short and J 8 bases short, with 12 bases between. The CDR3 is 14 amino acids. Here the CDR3 DNA reads TGTGCTCTTGGGGAATTATGTTTCTCGGCACAACTCTTCTTT. It codes for CALGELCFSAQLFF.

The rearrangement joins TRDV1 to TRDJ1, with a possible D match to TRDD3 (7 bases). The J gene, left out of TCRdb, was set here by checking the DNA against germline. The CDR3 spans 18 residues. Germline CDR1 is TSWWSYY and CDR2 is QGS. V shed 2 bases and J shed 6 bases, with 25 bases lying between them. DNA for the CDR3: TGTGCTCTTGGGGAAGAAGTCCTACGGGCCTGGGGGGAAAATAAACTCATCTTT. Residues: CALGEEVLRAWGENKLIF.